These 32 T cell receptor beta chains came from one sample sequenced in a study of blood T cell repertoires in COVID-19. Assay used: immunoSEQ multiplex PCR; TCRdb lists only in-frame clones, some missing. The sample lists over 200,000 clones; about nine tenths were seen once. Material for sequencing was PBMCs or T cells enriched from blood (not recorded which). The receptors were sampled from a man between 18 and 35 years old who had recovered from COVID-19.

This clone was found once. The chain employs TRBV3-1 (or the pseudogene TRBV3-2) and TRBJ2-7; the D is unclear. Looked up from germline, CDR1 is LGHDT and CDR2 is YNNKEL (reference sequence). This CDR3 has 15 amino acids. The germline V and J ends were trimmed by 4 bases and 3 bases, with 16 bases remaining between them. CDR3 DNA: TGTGCCAGCAGCCTGAGACTCGATGATTACTACGAGCAGTACTTC. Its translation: CASSLRLDDYYEQYF.

The CDR3 region is CASSFGGLANSPLHF. The CDR3 DNA reads TGTGCCAGCAGCTTCGGGGGGTTAGCGAATTCACCCCTCCACTTT. The V and J genes are TRBV5-5 and TRBJ1-6, with D perhaps matching TRBD1 (5 bases). Trimming left V 2 bases short and J 7 bases short, with 13 bases between. This CDR3 has 15 residues. Germline assignment: CDR1 SGHKS and CDR2 YYEKEE (reference sequence).

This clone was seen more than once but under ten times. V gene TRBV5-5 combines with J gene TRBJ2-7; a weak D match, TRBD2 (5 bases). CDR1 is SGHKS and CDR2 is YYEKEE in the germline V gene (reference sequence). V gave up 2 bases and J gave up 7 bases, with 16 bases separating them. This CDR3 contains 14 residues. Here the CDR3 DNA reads TGTGCCAGCAGCTTTAGCCCCCAATCGGGGGAGCAGTACTTC. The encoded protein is CASSFSPQSGEQYF.

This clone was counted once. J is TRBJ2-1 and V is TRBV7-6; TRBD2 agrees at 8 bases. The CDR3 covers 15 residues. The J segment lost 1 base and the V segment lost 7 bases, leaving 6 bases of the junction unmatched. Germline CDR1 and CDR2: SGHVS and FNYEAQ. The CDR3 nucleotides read TGTGCCAGCACCGAAAGCGGGGGTTCCTACAATGAGCAGTTCTTC. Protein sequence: CASTESGGSYNEQFF.

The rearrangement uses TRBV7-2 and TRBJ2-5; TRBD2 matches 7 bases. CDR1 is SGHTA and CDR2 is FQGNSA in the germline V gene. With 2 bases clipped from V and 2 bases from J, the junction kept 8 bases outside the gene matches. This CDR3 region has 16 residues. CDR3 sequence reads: CASSLTGAGRQETQYF. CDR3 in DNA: TGTGCCAGCAGCTTAACCGGAGCGGGACGGCAAGAGACCCAGTACTTC.

The CDR3 sequence: CASTPSDHTGELFF. Written as DNA, the CDR3 is TGTGCCAGCACCCCTAGCGATCACACCGGGGAGCTGTTTTTT. This chain joins TRBV5-4 and TRBJ2-2; D possibly corresponds to TRBD2 (6 bases). This CDR3 is 14 amino acids long. The V gene's germline CDR1 is SGHNT and CDR2 YYREEE (reference sequence). V was cut by 6 bases and J by 3 bases, with 12 bases left in between. The variable domain in full, completed from reference TRBV5-4 and TRBJ2-2, reads ETGVTQSPTHLIKTRGQQVTLRCSSQSGHNTVSWYQQALGQGPQFIFQYYREEENGRGNFPPRFSGLQFPNYSSELNVNALELDDSALYLCASTPSDHTGELFFGEGSRLTVL.

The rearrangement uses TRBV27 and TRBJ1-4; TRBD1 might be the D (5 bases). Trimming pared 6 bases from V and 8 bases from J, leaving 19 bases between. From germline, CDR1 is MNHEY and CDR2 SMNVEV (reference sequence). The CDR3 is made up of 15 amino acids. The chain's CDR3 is CASRRQTVGGEKLFF. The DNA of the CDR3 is TGTGCCAGCAGACGCCAAACGGTGGGGGGGGAAAAACTGTTTTTT.

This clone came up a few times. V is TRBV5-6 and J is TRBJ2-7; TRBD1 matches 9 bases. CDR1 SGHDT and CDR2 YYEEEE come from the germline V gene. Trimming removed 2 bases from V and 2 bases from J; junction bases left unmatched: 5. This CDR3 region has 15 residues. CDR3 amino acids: CASSLWTGVPYEQYF. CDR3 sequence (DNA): TGTGCCAGCAGCTTATGGACAGGGGTGCCCTACGAGCAGTACTTC.

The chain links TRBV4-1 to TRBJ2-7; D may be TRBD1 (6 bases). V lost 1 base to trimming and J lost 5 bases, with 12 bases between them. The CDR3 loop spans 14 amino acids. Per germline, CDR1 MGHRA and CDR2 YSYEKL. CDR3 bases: TGCGCCAGCAGCCAAGTACAGGGTAACCACGAGCAGTACTTC. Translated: CASSQVQGNHEQYF.

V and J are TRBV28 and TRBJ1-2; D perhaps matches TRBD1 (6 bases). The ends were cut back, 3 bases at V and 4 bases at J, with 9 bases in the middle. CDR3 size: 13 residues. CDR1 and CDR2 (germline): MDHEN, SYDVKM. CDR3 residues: CASSLQGSYGYTF. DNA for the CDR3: TGTGCCAGCAGTTTGCAGGGGAGCTATGGCTACACCTTC.

CDR3 nucleotide sequence: TGTGCCACCACAGGGGGCTTGAGGAATTCACCCCTCCACTTT. Translating it yields CATTGGLRNSPLHF. This chain links TRBV10-3 with TRBJ1-6, with 9 bases lining up with TRBD1. CDR1 and CDR2 (germline): ENHRY, SYGVKD. The trim removed 10 bases at V and 7 bases at J, leaving 8 bases unmatched. CDR3 length: 14 residues.

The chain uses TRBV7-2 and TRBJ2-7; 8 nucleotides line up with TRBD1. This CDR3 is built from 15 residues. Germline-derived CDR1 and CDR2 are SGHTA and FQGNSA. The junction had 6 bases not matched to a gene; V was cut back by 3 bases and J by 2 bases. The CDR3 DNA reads TGTGCCAGCAGCTTCGGGACAGGATTTACCTACGAGCAGTACTTC. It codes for CASSFGTGFTYEQYF.

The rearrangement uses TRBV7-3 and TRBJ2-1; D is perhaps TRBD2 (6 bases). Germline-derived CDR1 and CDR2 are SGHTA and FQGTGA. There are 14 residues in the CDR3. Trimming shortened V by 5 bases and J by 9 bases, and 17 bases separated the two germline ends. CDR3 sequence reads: CASSGSGAAGEQFF. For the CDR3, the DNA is TGTGCCAGCAGCGGATCTGGAGCAGCGGGTGAGCAGTTCTTC.

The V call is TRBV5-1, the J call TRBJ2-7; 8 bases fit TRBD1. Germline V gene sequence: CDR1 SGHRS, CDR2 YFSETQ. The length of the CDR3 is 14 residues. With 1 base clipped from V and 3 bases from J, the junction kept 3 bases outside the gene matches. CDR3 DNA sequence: TGCGCCAGCAGCTTGCGGGGACAGGTCTACGAGCAGTACTTC. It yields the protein CASSLRGQVYEQYF.

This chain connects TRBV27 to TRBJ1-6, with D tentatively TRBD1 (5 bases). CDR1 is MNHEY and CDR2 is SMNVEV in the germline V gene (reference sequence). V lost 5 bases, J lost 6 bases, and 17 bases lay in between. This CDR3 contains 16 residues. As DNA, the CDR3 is TGTGCCAGCAGTCACGCCGCTAGGAGGGGTAATTCACCCCTCCACTTT. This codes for CASSHAARRGNSPLHF.

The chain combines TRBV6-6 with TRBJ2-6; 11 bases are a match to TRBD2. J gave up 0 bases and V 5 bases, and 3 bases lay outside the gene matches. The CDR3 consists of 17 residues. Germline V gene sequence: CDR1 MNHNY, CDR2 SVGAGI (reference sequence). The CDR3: CASSLAGGLSGANVLTF. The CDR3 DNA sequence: TGTGCCAGCAGTCTAGCGGGAGGACTCTCTGGGGCCAACGTCCTGACTTTC.

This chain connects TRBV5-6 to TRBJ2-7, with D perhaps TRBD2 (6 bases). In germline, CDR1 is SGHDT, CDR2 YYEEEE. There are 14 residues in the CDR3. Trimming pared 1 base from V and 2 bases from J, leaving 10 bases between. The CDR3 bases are TGTGCCAGCAGCTTGCCTGGCGGGACCTACGAGCAGTACTTC. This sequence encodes CASSLPGGTYEQYF. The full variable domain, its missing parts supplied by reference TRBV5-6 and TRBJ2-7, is DAGVTQSPTHLIKTRGQQVTLRCSPKSGHDTVSWYQQALGQGPQFIFQYYEEEERQRGNFPDRFSGHQFPNYSSELNVNALLLGDSALYLCASSLPGGTYEQYFGPGTRLTVT.

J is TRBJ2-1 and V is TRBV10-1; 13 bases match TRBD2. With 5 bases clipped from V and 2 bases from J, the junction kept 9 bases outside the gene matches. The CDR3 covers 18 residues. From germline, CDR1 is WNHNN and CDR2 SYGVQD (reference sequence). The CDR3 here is CASSTGLAGALAYNEQFF. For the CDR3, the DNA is TGCGCCAGCAGTACTGGACTAGCGGGGGCCCTCGCCTACAATGAGCAGTTCTTC.

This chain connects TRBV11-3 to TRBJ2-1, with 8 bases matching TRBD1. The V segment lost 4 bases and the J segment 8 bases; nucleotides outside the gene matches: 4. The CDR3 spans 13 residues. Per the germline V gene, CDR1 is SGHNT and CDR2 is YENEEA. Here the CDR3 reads CASSSDRVDEQFF. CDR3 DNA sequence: TGTGCCAGCAGCTCGGACAGGGTGGATGAGCAGTTCTTC.

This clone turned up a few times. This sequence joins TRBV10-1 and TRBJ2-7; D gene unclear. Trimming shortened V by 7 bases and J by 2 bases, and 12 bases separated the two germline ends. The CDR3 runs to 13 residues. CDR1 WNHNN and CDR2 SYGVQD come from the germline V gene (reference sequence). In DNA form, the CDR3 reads TGCGCCAGCAAGCACAGTGTAACCTACGAGCAGTACTTC. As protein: CASKHSVTYEQYF.

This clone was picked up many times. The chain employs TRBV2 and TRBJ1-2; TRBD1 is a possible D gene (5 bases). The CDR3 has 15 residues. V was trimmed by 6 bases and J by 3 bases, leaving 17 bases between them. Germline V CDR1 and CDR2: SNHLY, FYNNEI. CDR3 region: CASSEGLSRDYGYTF. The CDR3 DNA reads TGTGCCAGCAGCGAGGGACTTTCTCGAGACTATGGCTACACCTTC.

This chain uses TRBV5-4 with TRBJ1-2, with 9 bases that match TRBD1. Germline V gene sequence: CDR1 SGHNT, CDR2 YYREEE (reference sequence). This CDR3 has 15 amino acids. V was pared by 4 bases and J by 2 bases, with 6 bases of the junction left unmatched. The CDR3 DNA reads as TGTGCCAGCAGCCCTCAACAGGGGGCGAACTATGGCTACACCTTC. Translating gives CASSPQQGANYGYTF.

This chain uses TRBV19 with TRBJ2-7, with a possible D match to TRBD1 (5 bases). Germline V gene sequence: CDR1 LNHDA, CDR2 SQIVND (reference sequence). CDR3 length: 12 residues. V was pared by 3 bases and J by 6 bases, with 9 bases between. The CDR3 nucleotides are TGTGCCAGTAGTATTGGGGCTACCGAGCAGTACTTC. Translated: CASSIGATEQYF. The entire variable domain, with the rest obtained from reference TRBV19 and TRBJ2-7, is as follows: DGGITQSPKYLFRKEGQNVTLSCEQNLNHDAMYWYRQDPGQGLRLIYYSQIVNDFQKGDIAEGYSVSREKKESFPLTVTSAQKNPTAFYLCASSIGATEQYFGPGTRLTVT.

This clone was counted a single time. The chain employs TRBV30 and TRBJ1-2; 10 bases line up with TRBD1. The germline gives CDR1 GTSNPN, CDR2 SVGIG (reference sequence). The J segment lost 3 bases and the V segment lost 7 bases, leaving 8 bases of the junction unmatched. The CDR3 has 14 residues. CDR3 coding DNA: TGTGCCTCGGGTGGGGACAGGGGTTACTATGGCTACACCTTC. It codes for CASGGDRGYYGYTF.

The CDR3 region has the DNA TGTGCCTGGAGTGAAAGGGGAAGGTCCGGGGAGCTGTTTTTT. Amino acid sequence: CAWSERGRSGELFF. The chain has TRBV30 and TRBJ2-2, with D possibly being TRBD1 (5 bases). The germline V gene has CDR1 GTSNPN and CDR2 SVGIG (reference sequence). V was cut by 1 base and J by 6 bases, with 12 bases left in between. The CDR3 covers 14 residues.

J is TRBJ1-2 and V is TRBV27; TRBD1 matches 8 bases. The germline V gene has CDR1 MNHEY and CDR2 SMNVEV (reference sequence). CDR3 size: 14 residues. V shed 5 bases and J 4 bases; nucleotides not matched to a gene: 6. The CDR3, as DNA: TGTGCCAGCAGTAAAGCCGGGACAGGCTATGGCTACACCTTC. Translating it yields CASSKAGTGYGYTF.

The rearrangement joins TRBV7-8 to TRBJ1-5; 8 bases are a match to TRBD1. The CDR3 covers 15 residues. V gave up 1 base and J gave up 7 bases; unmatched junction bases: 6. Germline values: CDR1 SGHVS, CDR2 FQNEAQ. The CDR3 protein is CASSLGTGTRQPQHF. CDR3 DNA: TGTGCCAGCAGCTTAGGGACAGGGACCAGGCAGCCCCAGCATTTT.

The CDR3 coding sequence is TGTGCCAGCAGCTTAACGGTTTTCGCGAGCCCAGATACGCAGTATTTT. Amino acid sequence: CASSLTVFASPDTQYF. The V call is TRBV7-2, the J call TRBJ2-3; D is unresolved. The V end lost 2 bases, the J end lost 4 bases, and 16 bases lay between the germline ends. There are 16 residues in the CDR3. CDR1 is SGHTA and CDR2 is FQGNSA in the germline V gene.

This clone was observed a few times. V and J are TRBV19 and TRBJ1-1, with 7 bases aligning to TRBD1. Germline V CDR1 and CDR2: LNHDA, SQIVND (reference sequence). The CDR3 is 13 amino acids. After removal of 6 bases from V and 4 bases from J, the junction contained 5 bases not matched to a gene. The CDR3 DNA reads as TGTGCCAGTAGGGGCTCAGGGGGCACTGAAGCTTTCTTT. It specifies CASRGSGGTEAFF. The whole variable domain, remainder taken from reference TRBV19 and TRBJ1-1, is DGGITQSPKYLFRKEGQNVTLSCEQNLNHDAMYWYRQDPGQGLRLIYYSQIVNDFQKGDIAEGYSVSREKKESFPLTVTSAQKNPTAFYLCASRGSGGTEAFFGQGTRLTVV.

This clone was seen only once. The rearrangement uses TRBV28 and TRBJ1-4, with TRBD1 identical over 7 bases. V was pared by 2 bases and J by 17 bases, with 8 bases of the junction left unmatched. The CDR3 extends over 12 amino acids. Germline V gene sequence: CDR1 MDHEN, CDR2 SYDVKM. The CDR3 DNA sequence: TGTGCCAGCAGTTTAACTTTAGGACAGGTATTTTTT. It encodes CASSLTLGQVFF.

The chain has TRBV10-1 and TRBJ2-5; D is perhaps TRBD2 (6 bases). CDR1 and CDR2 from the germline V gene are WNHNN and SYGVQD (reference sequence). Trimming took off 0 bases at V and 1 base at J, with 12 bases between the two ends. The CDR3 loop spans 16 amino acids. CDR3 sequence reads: CASSESRGEPQETQYF. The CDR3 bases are TGCGCCAGCAGTGAGTCGCGGGGTGAACCCCAAGAGACCCAGTACTTC.

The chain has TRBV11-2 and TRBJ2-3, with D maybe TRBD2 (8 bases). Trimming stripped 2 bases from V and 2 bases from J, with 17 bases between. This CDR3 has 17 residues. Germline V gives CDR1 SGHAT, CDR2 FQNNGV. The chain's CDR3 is CASSLLAGTVITDTQYF. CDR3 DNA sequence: TGTGCCAGCAGCTTATTAGCGGGGACAGTAATCACAGATACGCAGTATTTT.